These T cell receptor beta chains were read from a single sample in a study of cytomegalovirus exposure and HLA in healthy donors. This table comes from immunoSEQ multiplex PCR, and its TCRdb copy is limited to in-frame clones, with some not included. The sample includes 150,000 to 200,000 clones, around 83% of them seen just once. Material: PBMCs. These receptors originate from a woman in her twenties or thirties in good health and CMV-seropositive. Each CDR3 is given with its conserved first and last residue. The order of the fields is J gene, clone size, D gene, V gene, CDR3 protein, CDR3 DNA. The D gene is left open where the match is weak. Only some rows state a clone size, as once, few, many or a class for expanded clones.

>TRBJ2-1|NA|TRBD2|TRBV7-9
CASSSLAGVGEQFF
TGTGCCAGCAGCTCTTTAGCGGGAGTAGGTGAGCAGTTCTTC
>TRBJ2-1|NA|NA|TRBV2
CASSEGRIPYEQFF
TGTGCCAGCAGTGAAGGCAGAATCCCCTATGAGCAGTTCTTC
>TRBJ1-2|NA|NA|TRBV7-9
CASSFGRDYGYTF
TGTGCCAGCAGCTTTGGCAGGGACTATGGCTACACCTTC
>TRBJ1-1|NA|NA|TRBV5-1
CASSSLVGPNQRDTEAFF
TGCGCCAGCAGCTCACTGGTGGGGCCAAATCAACGGGACACTGAAGCTTTCTTT
>TRBJ1-2|NA|TRBD1|TRBV5-1
CASSPNTGANYGYTF
TGCGCCAGCAGCCCTAATACAGGGGCTAACTATGGCTACACCTTC
>TRBJ1-2|NA|NA|TRBV25-1
CASSDVGRFDYTF
TGTGCCAGCAGTGATGTGGGGCGGTTCGACTACACCTTC
>TRBJ2-5|NA|NA|TRBV7-6
CASSLGLETQYF
TGTGCCAGCAGCTTAGGACTCGAGACCCAGTACTTC
>TRBJ2-1|once|TRBD1|TRBV14
CASSQDLWDRRDDEQFF
TGTGCCAGCAGCCAAGATCTATGGGACAGACGGGACGATGAGCAGTTCTTC
>TRBJ2-3|NA|NA|TRBV27
CASSSAGLHQQYF
TGTGCCAGCAGTTCGGCAGGTTTACACCAGCAGTATTTT
>TRBJ2-7|NA|TRBD2|TRBV2
CASERLAGDEQYF
TGTGCCAGCGAGAGGCTAGCGGGAGACGAGCAGTACTTC
>TRBJ1-5|NA|TRBD1|TRBV2
CASTWDRDQPQHF
TGTGCCAGCACTTGGGACAGGGATCAGCCCCAGCATTTT
>TRBJ2-3|NA|TRBD1|TRBV29-1
CSVGTGMGTDTQYF
TGCAGCGTCGGGACAGGGATGGGGACAGATACGCAGTATTTT
>TRBJ2-7|NA|TRBD1|TRBV18
CASSQGQGISYEQYF
TGTGCCAGCTCACAGGGACAGGGTATCTCCTACGAGCAGTACTTC